This T cell receptor (beta chain) stems from a study of human T cells and chemical hapten exposure. Study overall: Sensitizing treatment utilized 2% DPC over a roughly 2 cm by roughly 2 cm portion of upper inner arm skin. Patch testing was performed with 0.01% DPC on the upper back, with reading at 6 days.

This clonotype appeared a few times. Noted time point: patch test 3, about 24 weeks after DPC sensitization. The sample's treatment: therapeutic diphenylcyclopropenone sensitization with weekly scalp DPC. Researchers extracted total RNA from unfractionated whole blood. TCRdb reprocessed the RACE reads with MiXCR, giving one entry per CDR3 protein. This table has fewer than 200,000 distinct CDR3 sequences, about a quarter appearing once. This CDR3 contains 12 residues. Trimming removed 0 bases at V and 5 bases at J, with 3 bases between. Germline CDR1 is SGDLS and CDR2 is YYNGEE. This clonotype was obtained from a woman between 18 and 30 years old with alopecia areata. Some clones in this sample may be carry-over from other donors' samples. Sequencing used whole blood, obtained in connection with sensitization to the hapten diphenylcyclopropenone (DPC). The J gene is TRBJ1-5, the V gene TRBV9; no firm D call. CDR3 coding DNA: TGTGCCAGCAGCGTAGGGGATCAGCCCCAGCATTTT. It translates to CASSVGDQPQHF.